One and the same sample provided the 8 T cell receptor beta chains below, sequenced in a study of T cell responses to AZD1222 COVID-19 vaccine. Repertoires were generated with immunoSEQ multiplex PCR, while TCRdb's copy carries only in-frame clones and drops some. This table has tens of thousands of clones, roughly 88% appearing once. The sequenced sample was peripheral blood, obtained on day 0 of MenACWY control vaccination. The source is an adult in good health.

The gene calls are TRBV29-1 and TRBJ2-7, with 9 bases matching TRBD1. The CDR3 is 12 amino acids. Germline trimming cut 7 bases from V and 3 bases from J; bases unmatched to any gene: 4. The germline CDR1 and CDR2 sequences are SQVTM and ANQGSEA. CDR3 nucleotides: TGCAGCGCAGAGACAGGGGGCTACGAGCAGTACTTC. Its protein is CSAETGGYEQYF.

The chain couples TRBV9 to TRBJ2-5, with TRBD1 as a possible D gene (6 bases). V was pared by 1 base and J by 5 bases, with 12 bases between. This CDR3 region has 14 residues. CDR1 SGDLS and CDR2 YYNGEE come from the germline V gene. The CDR3 DNA reads TGTGCCAGCAGCGTATCATTAAGGGGGGAGACCCAGTACTTC. This encodes CASSVSLRGETQYF.

This rearrangement joins TRBV27 to TRBJ1-2, with D maybe TRBD1 (5 bases). Trimming stripped 5 bases from V and 4 bases from J, with 11 bases between. Germline values: CDR1 MNHEY, CDR2 SMNVEV (reference sequence). This CDR3 comprises 13 residues. DNA for the CDR3: TGTGCCAGCAGTGCATCCGGGGGCTATGGCTACACCTTC. It codes for CASSASGGYGYTF.

This chain uses TRBV19 with TRBJ1-3; D is uncertain. The CDR3 loop spans 14 amino acids. V was clipped by 11 bases and J by 0 bases, with 14 bases between them. Germline CDR1 and CDR2: LNHDA and SQIVND (reference sequence). CDR3 bases: TGTGCCTCCCGTTCGGGCAGCTCTGGAAACACCATATATTTT. The encoded protein is CASRSGSSGNTIYF.

The chain combines TRBV28 with TRBJ1-1, with D unresolved. The CDR3 spans 14 residues. Per germline, CDR1 MDHEN and CDR2 SYDVKM. Trimming removed 3 bases from V and 6 bases from J, with 14 bases in between. CDR3 sequence: CASSLTSTPAEAFF. The CDR3 bases are TGTGCCAGCAGTTTGACAAGCACCCCCGCTGAAGCTTTCTTT.

This chain links TRBV5-5 with TRBJ1-1; TRBD1 agrees at 7 bases. Trimming removed 1 base from V and 2 bases from J; junction bases left unmatched: 2. The CDR3 has 14 residues. The germline gives CDR1 SGHKS, CDR2 YYEKEE (reference sequence). The CDR3 protein is CASSLQGGNTEAFF. CDR3 bases: TGTGCCAGCAGCTTGCAGGGGGGAAACACTGAAGCTTTCTTT.

The J gene is TRBJ1-5, the V gene TRBV27; 8 bases are a match to TRBD1. The CDR3 is 14 amino acids. V trimming: 5 bases; J trimming: 5 bases; junction bases outside the gene matches: 5. The germline V gene has CDR1 MNHEY and CDR2 SMNVEV (reference sequence). This CDR3 is CASSRTGRDQPQHF. CDR3 DNA: TGTGCCAGCAGTCGGACAGGGCGCGATCAGCCCCAGCATTTT.

The V and J genes are TRBV10-3 and TRBJ2-1; the D is unclear. V lost 7 bases, J lost 0 bases, and 10 bases lay in between. The CDR3 contains 14 residues. Germline V gene lookup returns CDR1 ENHRY and CDR2 SYGVKD. CDR3 sequence: CAIKPGSSYNEQFF. In DNA, the CDR3 is TGTGCCATCAAACCGGGCTCCTCCTACAATGAGCAGTTCTTC.